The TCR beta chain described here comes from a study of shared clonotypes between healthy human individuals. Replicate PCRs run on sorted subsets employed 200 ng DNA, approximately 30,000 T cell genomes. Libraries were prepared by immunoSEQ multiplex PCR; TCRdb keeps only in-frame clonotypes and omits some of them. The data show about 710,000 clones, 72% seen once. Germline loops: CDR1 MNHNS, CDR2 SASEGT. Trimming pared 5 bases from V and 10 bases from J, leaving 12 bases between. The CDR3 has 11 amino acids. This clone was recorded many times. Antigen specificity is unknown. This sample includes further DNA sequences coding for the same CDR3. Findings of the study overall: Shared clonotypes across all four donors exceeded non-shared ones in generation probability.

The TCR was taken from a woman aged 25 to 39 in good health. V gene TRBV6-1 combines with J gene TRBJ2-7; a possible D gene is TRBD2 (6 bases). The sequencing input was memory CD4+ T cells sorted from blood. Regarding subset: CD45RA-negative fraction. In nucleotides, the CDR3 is TGTGCCAGCAGTCCTGGGGGGAGACAGTACTTC. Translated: CASSPGGRQYF.